A selection of T cell receptor beta chains follows, all from one sample in a study of cytomegalovirus exposure and HLA in healthy donors. Profiled with immunoSEQ multiplex PCR; TCRdb holds only in-frame clones, not every one. The table shows about 160,000 clones, with roughly 80% occurring only once. Sequencing was carried out using PBMCs. These receptors all come from a female donor in good health and CMV-seronegative. CDR3s leave out the opening cysteine and the closing phenylalanine or tryptophan. A D gene is named only where the DNA matches it firmly.

D: NA
V: TRBV29-1
CDR3: SVDGGSTEAF

D: TRBD2
V: TRBV5-6
CDR3: ASSSTSGRVVDEQF

D: NA
V: TRBV4-2
CDR3: ASSQAWVGEQF

D: TRBD1
V: TRBV4-1
CDR3: ASSRMTIRDRGEEGYT

D: NA
V: TRBV19
CDR3: ASSMTRRDEQF

D: TRBD1
V: TRBV2
CDR3: ASSLPGQGPTMTQF

D: NA
V: TRBV4-1
CDR3: ASSPPHRLNQPQH

D: NA
V: TRBV27
CDR3: ASSLSWTANSPLH

D: TRBD2
V: TRBV5-6
CDR3: ASSLAWGGYNEQF

D: NA
V: TRBV2
CDR3: ASKGWGTQPQH

D: NA
V: TRBV7-8
CDR3: ASSLDWTSYQPQH

D: NA
V: TRBV29-1
CDR3: SVEDSGNTIY

D: NA
V: TRBV5-4
CDR3: ASSLGRGQTYEQY

D: NA
V: TRBV18
CDR3: ASSPAASYEQY

D: NA
V: TRBV2
CDR3: ASSGEPGFGEAF

D: TRBD1
V: TRBV19
CDR3: AAQRDSYGYT

D: NA
V: TRBV6-5
CDR3: ASRFGEGGELF

D: TRBD1
V: TRBV30
CDR3: AWSGIQGPSGNTIY

D: TRBD1
V: TRBV11-1
CDR3: ASTPDRGWNTEAF

D: NA
V: TRBV9
CDR3: ASSPEAEAEAF

D: TRBD2
V: TRBV27
CDR3: ASSALRRGGLGEQY

D: TRBD1
V: TRBV6-4
CDR3: ASSGTGGADTQY

D: NA
V: TRBV5-1
CDR3: ASSREGVFGTEAF

D: TRBD1
V: TRBV30
CDR3: AWDYGQGNTIY

D: TRBD2
V: TRBV5-1
CDR3: ASSPGGQGAYNEQF

D: NA
V: TRBV19
CDR3: ASSWTDNSNQPQH

D: NA
V: TRBV18
CDR3: ASSPTSTGELF

D: NA
V: TRBV4-1
CDR3: ASSQTNLDNEQF

D: NA
V: TRBV5-1
CDR3: ASSLGGGNTEAF

D: TRBD1
V: TRBV27
CDR3: ASSWGTGSYEQY

D: NA
V: TRBV2
CDR3: ASSVFGEGLGEKLF

D: TRBD1
V: TRBV6-5
CDR3: ASRQGARGREKLF

D: TRBD2
V: TRBV6-5
CDR3: ASSYVAGGLNEQF

D: TRBD1
V: TRBV27
CDR3: ASSRTGGSLYEQY

D: NA
V: TRBV9
CDR3: ASSLSTGYSGNEQY

D: TRBD1
V: TRBV9
CDR3: ASSADRVTSTEAF

D: NA
V: TRBV10-2
CDR3: ASSADGTYEQY

D: TRBD2
V: TRBV6-5
CDR3: ASSTTSGRGDTQY

D: TRBD1
V: TRBV6-1
CDR3: ASIVWTGAYEQY

D: NA
V: TRBV5-1
CDR3: ASKGLDPNTGAF

D: TRBD2
V: TRBV2
CDR3: ASSTRLAGGPETQY